This is a list of T cell receptor beta chains from one sample in a study of blood T cells in healthy people across ages. TCRdb reprocessed the 5' RACE reads via MiXCR and lists one record per CDR3 protein. The sample lists 1.5 million to 2 million distinct CDR3 sequences; approximately 28% were seen once. The sequenced material came from blood. All receptors come from a woman between 25 and 40 years old in good health. CDR3s include the opening cysteine and the closing phenylalanine or tryptophan. The D gene is left open where the match is weak. A clone size is listed for some rows: how often the clone was seen (once, few, many), or a class if it is expanded.

d_gene	v_gene	j_gene	abundance	CDR3aa	CDR3nt
TRBD1	TRBV3-1	TRBJ2-5	.	CASSTWTGVTEETQYF	TGTGCCAGCAGCACCTGGACAGGGGTAACGGAAGAGACCCAGTACTTC
.	TRBV5-1	TRBJ1-1	.	CASSSWTAMNTEAFF	TGCGCCAGCAGCTCCTGGACGGCAATGAACACTGAAGCTTTCTTT
.	TRBV29-1	TRBJ1-4	few	CSVGPRDTSNEKLFF	TGCAGCGTTGGTCCCCGGGACACCAGTAATGAAAAACTGTTTTTT
TRBD1	TRBV29-1	TRBJ1-2	.	CSVLGQGGGQEYGYTF	TGCAGCGTTCTTGGACAGGGGGGGGGCCAGGAATATGGCTACACCTTC
TRBD1	TRBV6-5	TRBJ2-5	.	CASGGDREGGETQYF	TGTGCCAGCGGTGGCGACAGGGAAGGGGGAGAGACCCAGTACTTC
.	TRBV20-1	TRBJ2-5	many	CSAIEGGSETQYF	TGCAGTGCTATCGAGGGGGGTTCGGAGACCCAGTACTTC
.	TRBV5-1	TRBJ1-4	few	CASSSGGVNEKLFF	TGCGCCAGCAGCTCGGGGGGAGTGAATGAAAAACTGTTTTTT
.	TRBV5-6	TRBJ2-5	few	CASSLGIGSRGETQYF	TGTGCCAGCAGCTTGGGGATTGGGTCGCGGGGAGAGACCCAGTACTTC
TRBD1	TRBV20-1	TRBJ1-4	once	CSARLDRGRGEKLFF	TGCAGTGCTAGACTAGACAGGGGTCGAGGGGAAAAACTGTTTTTT
TRBD1	TRBV30	TRBJ2-7	.	CAWGTGVHEQYF	TGTGCCTGGGGGACAGGGGTCCACGAGCAGTACTTC
TRBD1	TRBV6-5	TRBJ2-7	many	CASSFYGTGTYEQYF	TGTGCCAGCAGTTTTTATGGGACAGGGACCTACGAGCAGTACTTC
.	TRBV5-1	TRBJ2-1	.	CASSTRQGAVYNEQFF	TGCGCCAGCAGCACAAGGCAAGGGGCTGTTTACAATGAGCAGTTCTTC
TRBD2	TRBV7-2	TRBJ2-3	few	CASSLALSGSGADTQYF	TGTGCCAGCAGCTTAGCGTTGAGCGGGAGCGGGGCAGATACGCAGTATTTT
.	TRBV28	TRBJ2-7	few	CASSPDLRGGYF	TGTGCCAGCAGTCCGGACCTTAGGGGTGGGTACTTC
TRBD2	TRBV7-9	TRBJ2-2	.	CASSQPTSATGELFF	TGTGCCAGCAGCCAACCTACTAGCGCGACCGGGGAGCTGTTTTTT
.	TRBV19	TRBJ2-6	.	CASSSQGEPGANVLTF	TGTGCCAGTAGTTCCCAAGGGGAGCCTGGGGCCAACGTCCTGACTTTC